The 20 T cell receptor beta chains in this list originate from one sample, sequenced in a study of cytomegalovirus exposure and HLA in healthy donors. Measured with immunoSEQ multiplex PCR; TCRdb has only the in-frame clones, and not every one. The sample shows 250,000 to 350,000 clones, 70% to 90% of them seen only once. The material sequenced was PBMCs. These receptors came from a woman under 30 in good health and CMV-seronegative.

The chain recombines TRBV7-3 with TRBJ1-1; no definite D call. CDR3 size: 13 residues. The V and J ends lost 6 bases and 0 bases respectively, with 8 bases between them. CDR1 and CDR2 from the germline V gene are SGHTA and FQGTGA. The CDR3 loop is CASSRTLNTEAFF. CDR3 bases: TGTGCCAGCAGTCGTACTCTGAACACTGAAGCTTTCTTT.

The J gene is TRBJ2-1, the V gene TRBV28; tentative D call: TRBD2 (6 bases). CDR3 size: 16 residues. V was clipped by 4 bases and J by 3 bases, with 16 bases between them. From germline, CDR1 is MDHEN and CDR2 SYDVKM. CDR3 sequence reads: CASSSPPSAHYNEQFF. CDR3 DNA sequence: TGTGCCAGCAGTTCCCCCCCTAGCGCACACTACAATGAGCAGTTCTTC.

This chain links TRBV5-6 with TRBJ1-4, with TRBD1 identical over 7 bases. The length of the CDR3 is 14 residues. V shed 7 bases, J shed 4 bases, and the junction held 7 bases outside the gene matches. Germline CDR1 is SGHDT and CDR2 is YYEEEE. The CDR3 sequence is CASRGGQINEKLFF. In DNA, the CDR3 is TGTGCCAGCCGTGGGGGACAGATTAATGAAAAACTGTTTTTT.

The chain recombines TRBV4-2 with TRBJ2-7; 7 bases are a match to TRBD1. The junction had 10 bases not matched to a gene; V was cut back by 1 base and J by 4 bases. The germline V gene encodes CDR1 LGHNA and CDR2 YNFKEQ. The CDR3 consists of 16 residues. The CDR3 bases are TGTGCCAGCAGCCAAGCGGCAGCGACAGGGAAATACGAGCAGTACTTC. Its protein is CASSQAAATGKYEQYF.

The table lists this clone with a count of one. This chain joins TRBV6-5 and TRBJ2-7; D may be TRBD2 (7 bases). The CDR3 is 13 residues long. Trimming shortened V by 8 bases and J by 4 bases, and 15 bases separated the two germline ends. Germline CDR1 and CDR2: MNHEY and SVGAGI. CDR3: CASRPGGRYEQYF. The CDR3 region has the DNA TGTGCCAGCCGCCCCGGGGGGCGATACGAGCAGTACTTC.

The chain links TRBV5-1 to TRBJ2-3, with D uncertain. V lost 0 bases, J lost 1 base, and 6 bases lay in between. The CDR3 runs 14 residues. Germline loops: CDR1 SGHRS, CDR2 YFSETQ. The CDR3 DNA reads TGCGCCAGCAGCTTGGCCACGGGCACAGATACGCAGTATTTT. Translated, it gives CASSLATGTDTQYF.

As DNA, the CDR3 is TGTGCCAGCAGGGTAGGGGGGGGCGAGACCCAGTACTTC. This sequence encodes CASRVGGGETQYF. The V call is TRBV7-2, the J call TRBJ2-5; TRBD2 is a possible D gene (7 bases). The V gene lost 6 bases and the J gene lost 5 bases, with 13 bases spanning the gap. This CDR3 comprises 13 residues. Germline loops: CDR1 SGHTA, CDR2 FQGNSA.

The CDR3 coding sequence is TGTGCCAGCAGTCTAGCGGGAGGGCCAGATACGCAGTATTTT. Residues: CASSLAGGPDTQYF. The chain has TRBV6-6 and TRBJ2-3; 12 positions agree with TRBD2. The CDR3 covers 14 residues. V gave up 5 bases and J gave up 4 bases; unmatched junction bases: 1. Per the germline V gene, CDR1 is MNHNY and CDR2 is SVGAGI (reference sequence).

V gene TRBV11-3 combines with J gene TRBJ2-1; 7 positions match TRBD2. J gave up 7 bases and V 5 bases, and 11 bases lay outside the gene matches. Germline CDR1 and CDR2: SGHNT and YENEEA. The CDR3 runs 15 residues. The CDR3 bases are TGTGCCAGCAGCCCCCAGAGCGGGATAGGAAATGAGCAGTTCTTC. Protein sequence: CASSPQSGIGNEQFF.

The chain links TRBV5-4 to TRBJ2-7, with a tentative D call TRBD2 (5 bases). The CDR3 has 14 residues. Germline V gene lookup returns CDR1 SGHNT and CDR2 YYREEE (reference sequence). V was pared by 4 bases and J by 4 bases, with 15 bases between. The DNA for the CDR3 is TGTGCCAGCAGCGCAGGTGGAGGCCCTTACGAGCAGTACTTC. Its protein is CASSAGGGPYEQYF.

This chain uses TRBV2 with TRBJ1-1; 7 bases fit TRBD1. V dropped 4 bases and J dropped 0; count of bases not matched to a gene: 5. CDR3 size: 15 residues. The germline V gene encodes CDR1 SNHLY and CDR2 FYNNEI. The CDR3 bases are TGTGCCAGCAGTGTAAGACAGGGAGTGAACACTGAAGCTTTCTTT. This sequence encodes CASSVRQGVNTEAFF.

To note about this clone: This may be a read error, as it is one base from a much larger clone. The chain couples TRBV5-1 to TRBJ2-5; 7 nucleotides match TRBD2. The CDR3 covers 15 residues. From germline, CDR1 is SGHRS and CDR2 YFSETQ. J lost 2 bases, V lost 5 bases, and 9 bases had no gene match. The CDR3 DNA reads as TGCGCCAGCAGAGGGGCTAGCGGCCCTCAAGAGACCCAGTACTTC. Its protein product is CASRGASGPQETQYF.

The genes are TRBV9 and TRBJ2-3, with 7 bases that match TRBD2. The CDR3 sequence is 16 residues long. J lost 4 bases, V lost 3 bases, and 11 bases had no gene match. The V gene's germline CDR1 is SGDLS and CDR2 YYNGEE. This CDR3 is CASSDELGLVSDTQYF. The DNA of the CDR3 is TGTGCCAGCAGCGACGAGCTAGGACTAGTATCAGATACGCAGTATTTT.

CDR3 nucleotide sequence: TGTGCCAGCAGCCGACCTAGCGGGGGACTTTACGAGCAGTACTTC. Protein sequence: CASSRPSGGLYEQYF. This sequence joins TRBV28 and TRBJ2-7; 10 nucleotides align to TRBD2. Germline V gene lookup returns CDR1 MDHEN and CDR2 SYDVKM. V was clipped by 6 bases and J by 4 bases; unmatched bases: 9. CDR3 length equals 15 residues.

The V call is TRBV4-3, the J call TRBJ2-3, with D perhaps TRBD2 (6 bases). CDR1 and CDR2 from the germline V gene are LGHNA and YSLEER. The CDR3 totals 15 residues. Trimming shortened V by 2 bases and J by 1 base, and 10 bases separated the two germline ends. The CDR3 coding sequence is TGCGCCAGCAGCCAATTTGGCGGGGGCACAGATACGCAGTATTTT. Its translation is CASSQFGGGTDTQYF.

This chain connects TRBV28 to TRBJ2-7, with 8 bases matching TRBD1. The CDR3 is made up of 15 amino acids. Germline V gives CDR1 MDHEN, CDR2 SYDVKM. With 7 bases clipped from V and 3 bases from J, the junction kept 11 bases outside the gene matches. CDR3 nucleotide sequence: TGTGCCAGCAACTCTGGGCAGGGGGCTCACTACGAGCAGTACTTC. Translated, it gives CASNSGQGAHYEQYF.

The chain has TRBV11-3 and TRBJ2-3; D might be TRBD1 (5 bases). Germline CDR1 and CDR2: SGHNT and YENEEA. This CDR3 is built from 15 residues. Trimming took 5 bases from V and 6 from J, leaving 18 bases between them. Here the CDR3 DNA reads TGTGCCAGCAGCCCAAGGCGTGGGGCGAGCGATACGCAGTATTTT. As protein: CASSPRRGASDTQYF.

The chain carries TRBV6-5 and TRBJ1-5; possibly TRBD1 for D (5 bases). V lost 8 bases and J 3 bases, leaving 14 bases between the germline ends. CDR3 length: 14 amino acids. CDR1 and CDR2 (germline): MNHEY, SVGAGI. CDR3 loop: CASGNRQTNQPQHF. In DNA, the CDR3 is TGTGCCAGCGGGAATCGACAGACCAATCAGCCCCAGCATTTT.

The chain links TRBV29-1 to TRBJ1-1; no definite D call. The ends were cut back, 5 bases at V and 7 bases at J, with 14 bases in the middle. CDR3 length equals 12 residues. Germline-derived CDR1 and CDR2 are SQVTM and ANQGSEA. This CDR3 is CSVKRFVGEAFF. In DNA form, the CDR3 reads TGCAGCGTTAAGCGCTTTGTAGGTGAAGCTTTCTTT.

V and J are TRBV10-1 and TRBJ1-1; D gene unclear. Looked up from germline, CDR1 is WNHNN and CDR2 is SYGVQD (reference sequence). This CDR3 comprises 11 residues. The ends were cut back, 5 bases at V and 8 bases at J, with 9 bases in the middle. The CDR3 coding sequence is TGCGCCAGCAGTCGTGCGGAGGAAGCTTTCTTT. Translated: CASSRAEEAFF.